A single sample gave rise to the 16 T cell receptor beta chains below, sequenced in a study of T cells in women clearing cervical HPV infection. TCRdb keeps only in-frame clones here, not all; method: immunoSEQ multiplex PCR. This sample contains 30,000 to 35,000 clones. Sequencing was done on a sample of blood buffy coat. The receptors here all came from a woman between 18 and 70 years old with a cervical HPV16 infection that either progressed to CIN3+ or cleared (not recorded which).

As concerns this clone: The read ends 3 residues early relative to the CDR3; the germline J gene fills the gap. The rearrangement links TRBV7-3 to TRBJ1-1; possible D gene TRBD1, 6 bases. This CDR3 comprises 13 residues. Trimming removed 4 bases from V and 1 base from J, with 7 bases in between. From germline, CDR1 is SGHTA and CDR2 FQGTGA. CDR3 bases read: TGTGCCAGCAGCTCACAGGGGAACACTGAA. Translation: CASSSQGNTE. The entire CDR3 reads CASSSQGNTEAFF.

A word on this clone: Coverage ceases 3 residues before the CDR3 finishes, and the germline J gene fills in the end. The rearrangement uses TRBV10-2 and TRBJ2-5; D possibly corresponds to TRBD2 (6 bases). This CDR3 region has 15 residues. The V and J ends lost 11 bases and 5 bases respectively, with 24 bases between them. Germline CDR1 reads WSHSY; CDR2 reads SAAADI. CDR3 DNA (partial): TGCGCCGCCACGGGTGGCGGGGTCAATAGGGAGACC. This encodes CAATGGGVNRET. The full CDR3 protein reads CAATGGGVNRETQYF.

The CDR3 loop reads CASSPGQGSYNEQFF. The sequenced part of the CDR3 DNA is TGCGCCAGCAGCCCAGGACAGGGCTCCTACAATGAG. The J gene is TRBJ2-1, the V gene TRBV5-1; 8 nucleotides agree with TRBD1. The CDR3 extends 3 residues past the end of the read, so its final part is completed from the germline J gene. CDR3 length equals 15 residues. The junction had 3 bases not matched to a gene; V was cut back by 4 bases and J by 0 bases. Per germline, CDR1 SGHRS and CDR2 YFSETQ.

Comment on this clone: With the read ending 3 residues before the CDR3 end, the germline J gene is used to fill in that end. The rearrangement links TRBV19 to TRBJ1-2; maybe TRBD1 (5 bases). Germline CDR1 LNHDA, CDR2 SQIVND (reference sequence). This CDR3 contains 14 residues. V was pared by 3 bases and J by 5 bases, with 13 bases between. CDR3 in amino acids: CASSIQPGLYGYTF. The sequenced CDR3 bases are TGTGCCAGTAGTATTCAGCCGGGACTTTATGGC.

CDR3 protein: CSADDSGGGYGYTF. CDR3 bases read: TGCAGTGCCGATGATTCAGGGGGAGGATACGGC. The chain links TRBV20-1 to TRBJ1-2, with TRBD1 matching over 7 bases. The CDR3 extends 3 residues past the end of the read, so its final part is completed from the germline J gene. CDR1 and CDR2 (germline): DFQATT, SNEGSKA (reference sequence). The CDR3 totals 14 residues.

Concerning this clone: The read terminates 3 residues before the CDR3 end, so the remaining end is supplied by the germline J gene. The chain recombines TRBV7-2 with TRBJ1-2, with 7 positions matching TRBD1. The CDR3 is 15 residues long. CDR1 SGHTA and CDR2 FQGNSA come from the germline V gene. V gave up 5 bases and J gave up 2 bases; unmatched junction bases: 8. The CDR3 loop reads CASSPGPGGNYGYTF. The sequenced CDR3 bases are TGTGCCAGCAGCCCCGGCCCAGGGGGAAACTATGGC.

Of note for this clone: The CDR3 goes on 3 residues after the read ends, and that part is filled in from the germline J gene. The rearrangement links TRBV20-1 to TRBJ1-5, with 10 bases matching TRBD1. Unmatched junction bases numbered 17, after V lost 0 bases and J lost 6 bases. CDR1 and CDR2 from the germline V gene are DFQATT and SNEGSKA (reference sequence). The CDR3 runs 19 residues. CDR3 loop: CSAREPGTGDRIVGQPQHF. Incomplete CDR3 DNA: TGCAGTGCTAGAGAGCCCGGGACAGGGGACAGGATCGTCGGTCAGCCC.

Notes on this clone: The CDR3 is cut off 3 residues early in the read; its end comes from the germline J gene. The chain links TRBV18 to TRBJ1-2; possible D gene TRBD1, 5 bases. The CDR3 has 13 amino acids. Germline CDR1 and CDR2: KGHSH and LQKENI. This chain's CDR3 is CASSPGATDTYTF. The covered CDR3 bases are TGTGCCAGCTCACCAGGGGCCACAGATACC.

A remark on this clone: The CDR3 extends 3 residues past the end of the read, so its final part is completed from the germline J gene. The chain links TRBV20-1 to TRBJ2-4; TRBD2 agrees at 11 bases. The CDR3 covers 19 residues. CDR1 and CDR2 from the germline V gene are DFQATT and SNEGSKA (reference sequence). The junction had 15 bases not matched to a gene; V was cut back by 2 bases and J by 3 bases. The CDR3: CSARSSVSGGANVKNIQYF. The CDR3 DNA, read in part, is TGCAGTGCTAGATCCTCCGTTAGCGGGGGGGCCAATGTCAAAAACATT.

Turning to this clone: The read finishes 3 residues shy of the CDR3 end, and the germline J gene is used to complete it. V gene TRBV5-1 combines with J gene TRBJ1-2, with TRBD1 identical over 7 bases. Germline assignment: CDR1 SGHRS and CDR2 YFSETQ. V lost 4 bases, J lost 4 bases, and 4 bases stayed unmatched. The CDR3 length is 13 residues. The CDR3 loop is CASSPGQTYGYTF. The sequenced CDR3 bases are TGCGCCAGCAGCCCGGGACAGACCTATGGC. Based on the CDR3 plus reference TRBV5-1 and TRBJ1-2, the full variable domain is KAGVTQTPRYLIKTRGQQVTLSCSPISGHRSVSWYQQTPGQGLQFLFEYFSETQRNKGNFPGRFSGRQFSNSRSEMNVSTLELGDSALYLCASSPGQTYGYTFGSGTRLTVV.

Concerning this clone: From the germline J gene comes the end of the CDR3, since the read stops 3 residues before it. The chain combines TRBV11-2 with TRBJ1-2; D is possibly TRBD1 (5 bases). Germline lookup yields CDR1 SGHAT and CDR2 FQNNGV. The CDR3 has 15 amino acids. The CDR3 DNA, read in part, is TGTGCCAGCAGCTCTAGCGGGGGTAGAGCAGATACC. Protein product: CASSSSGGRADT. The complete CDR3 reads CASSSSGGRADTYTF. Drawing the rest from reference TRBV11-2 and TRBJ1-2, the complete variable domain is EAGVAQSPRYKIIEKRQSVAFWCNPISGHATLYWYQQILGQGPKLLIQFQNNGVVDDSQLPKDRFSAERLKGVDSTLKIQPAKLEDSAVYLCASSSSGGRADTYTFGSGTRLTVV.

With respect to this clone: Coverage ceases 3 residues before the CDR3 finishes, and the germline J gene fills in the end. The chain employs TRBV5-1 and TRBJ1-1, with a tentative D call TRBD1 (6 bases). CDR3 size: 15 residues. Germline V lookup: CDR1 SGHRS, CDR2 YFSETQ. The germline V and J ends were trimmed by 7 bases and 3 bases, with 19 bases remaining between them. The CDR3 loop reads CASRELQGGYTEAFF. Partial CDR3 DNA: TGCGCCAGCCGAGAATTACAGGGAGGATACACTGAA.

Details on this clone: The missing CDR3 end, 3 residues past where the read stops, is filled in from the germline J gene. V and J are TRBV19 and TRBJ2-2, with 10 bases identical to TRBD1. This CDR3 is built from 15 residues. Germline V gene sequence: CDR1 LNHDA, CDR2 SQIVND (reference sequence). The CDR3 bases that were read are TGTGCCAGTAGTAAATCGGACAGGGGGAATGAAAAG. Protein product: CASSKSDRGNEK. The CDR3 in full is CASSKSDRGNEKLFF.

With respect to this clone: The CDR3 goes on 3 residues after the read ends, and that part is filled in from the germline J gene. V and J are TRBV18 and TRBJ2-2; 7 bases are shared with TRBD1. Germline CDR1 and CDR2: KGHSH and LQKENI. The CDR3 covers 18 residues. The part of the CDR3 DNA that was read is TGTGCCAGCTCACCGGGGCGAAGAGGAGAACAGGGGAATGAAAAG. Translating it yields CASSPGRRGEQGNEK. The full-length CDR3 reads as CASSPGRRGEQGNEKLFF.

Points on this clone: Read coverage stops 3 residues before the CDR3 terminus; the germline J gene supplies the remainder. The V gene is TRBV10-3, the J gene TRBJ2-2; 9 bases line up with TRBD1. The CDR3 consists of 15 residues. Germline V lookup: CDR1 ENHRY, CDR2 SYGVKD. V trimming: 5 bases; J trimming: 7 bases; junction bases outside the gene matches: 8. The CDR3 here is CAISTGGAGYGELFF. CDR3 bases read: TGTGCCATCAGTACAGGGGGCGCGGGGTACGGGGAG.

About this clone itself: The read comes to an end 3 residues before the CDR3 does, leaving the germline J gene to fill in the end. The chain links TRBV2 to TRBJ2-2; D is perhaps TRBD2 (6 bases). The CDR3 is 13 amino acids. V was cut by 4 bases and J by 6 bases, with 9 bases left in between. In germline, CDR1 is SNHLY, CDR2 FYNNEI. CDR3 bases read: TGTGCCAGCAGTGGGTCGGGGGCCGGGGAG. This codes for CASSGSGAGE. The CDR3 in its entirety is CASSGSGAGELFF.